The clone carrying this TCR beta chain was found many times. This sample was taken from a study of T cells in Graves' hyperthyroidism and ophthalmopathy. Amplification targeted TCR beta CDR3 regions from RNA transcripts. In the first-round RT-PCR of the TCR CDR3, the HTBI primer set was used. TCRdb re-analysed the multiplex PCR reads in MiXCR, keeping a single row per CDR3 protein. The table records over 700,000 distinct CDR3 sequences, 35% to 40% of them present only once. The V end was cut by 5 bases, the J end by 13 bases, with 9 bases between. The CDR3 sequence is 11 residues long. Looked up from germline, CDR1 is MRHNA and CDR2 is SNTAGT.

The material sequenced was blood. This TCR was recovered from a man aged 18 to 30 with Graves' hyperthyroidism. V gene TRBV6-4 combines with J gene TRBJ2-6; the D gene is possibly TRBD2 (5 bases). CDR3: CASSTSRVLTF. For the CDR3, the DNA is TGTGCCAGCAGTACTAGTCGTGTCCTGACTTTC.